This T cell receptor beta chain was sequenced during a study of cytomegalovirus exposure and HLA in healthy donors (dated by TCRdb to about 2017). Regarding the complete study: An earlier analysis of several hundred of the donors reported about 250 Gb of sequence data and 100 million to 130 million unique TCR beta sequences from about 180 million T cells. Besides the first cohort of roughly 660 subjects, a separate validation cohort made up of roughly 120 different subjects was used. A later genetic analysis took genome-wide SNP genotypes for about 65% of the roughly 670 donors and used that subset as a discovery cohort. Class I and class II HLA loci were covered by the typing at four-digit resolution. Every repertoire in the discovery cohort had been generated on one and the same sequencing platform. On average, around 200,000 unique TCR beta nucleotide sequences were sequenced per donor among roughly 430 genotyped donors of the cohort, with around 19% of those sequences being non-productive. Using immunosequencing, the study profiled T cell repertoires from 666 subjects and related those repertoires to cytomegalovirus serostatus. An early release that covered about 640 HLA-typed donors contained 250 to 350 gigabases of sequencing data and around 85 million unique TCR sequences. An earlier analysis of around 640 of the donors used high-throughput TCR beta sequencing to judge whether each TCR beta V gene segment behaved as functional or pseudogenic. High-throughput TCR immunosequencing, statistical association of individual TCRs with disease status, and machine learning were combined to predict cytomegalovirus infection status. Of the roughly 430 genotyped donors, roughly 85% fell in the genetic ancestry cluster associated with self-reported Caucasian donors. Alongside the repertoire data, information on donor age, sex, ethnicity and CMV serostatus was compiled. Rather than drawing on any new phenotypic data, the later analysis identified candidate immune exposures from TCR beta sequences and the way those sequences occurred across donors. A later analysis re-examined previously published TCR beta repertoires from roughly 720 donors and added high-resolution HLA genotyping to investigate patterns of TCR occurrence. Several DR-DQ haplotypes were handled as single units for association and clustering, since linkage in the cohort was strong. The aim of the study was to test whether cataloging public T cell receptors could identify signatures of past pathogen exposure. The number of typed donors differed by locus: about 629-640 for A, B, C, DRB1 and DQB1; 500 to 550 for DQA1; approximately 600 for DPA1; and about 450 for DPB1.

V lost 2 bases and J lost 0 bases, and the count of bases not matched to a germline gene is 4. Based on the germline V gene, the CDR1 and CDR2 sequences are MNHNS and SASEGT. The CDR3 covers 15 residues, taking in both the cysteine and the phenylalanine. Just CDR3 DNA is preserved here, 45 bases in frame from base 1. The library was built by means of the immunoSEQ multiplex PCR assay. The multiplex PCR relied on a mix of 60 forward primers for TCR Vbeta segments and 13 reverse primers for TCR Jbeta segments. The CDR3 region of rearranged TCR beta genes was amplified from genomic DNA by a multiplex PCR assay. On the Illumina HiSeq System, the amplified TCR beta libraries were sequenced as 87-base-pair reads. From the authors' description of their analysis: A later analysis counted 75 million to 100 million unique TCR beta chains across the 500 to 850 repertoires, and some 11 million of these chains were shared by at least two donors. Raw reads were error-corrected and collapsed into unique sequences with a nearest-neighbor algorithm that merged closely related sequences to remove PCR and sequencing errors. V, D and J gene segments were assigned by aligning CDR3 sequences to IMGT reference sequences. For a sequence to be retained, a match of at least six nucleotides to both a V gene segment and a J gene segment was required. A rearrangement was called productive if the CDR3 had no stop codons and remained in frame with V and J, and every other rearrangement was called non-productive. Following IMGT convention, CDR3 was defined as the stretch from the second conserved V-encoded cysteine up to the conserved J-encoded phenylalanine. Sequences without an unambiguous match to a single V gene segment were excluded from the earlier analysis of approximately 560 of the donors. An earlier analysis of a few hundred of the donors called V segments functional above 56.7% productive rearrangements and segregating when the between-donor standard deviation exceeded 5%. A statistical classification framework was built for diagnosing cytomegalovirus status from the catalog of TCR beta chain sequences. A later analysis assigned V and J genes by comparing TCR nucleotide sequences with IMGT/GENE-DB human TR gene sequences. The TCRdist pipeline was used in a later analysis to assign CDR3 sequences and most-parsimonious VDJ recombination scenarios. In a later analysis, each TCR beta chain was defined by its CDR3 amino acid sequence together with its V-gene family, and reads lacking a unique V-gene family were excluded. A later analysis removed roughly 590 highly shared, low-generation-probability nucleotide sequences to deal with suspected cross-contamination and a sequencing artifact. In a later analysis, a clonal expansion index was calculated for each public chain from normalized within-repertoire ranks of inferred template counts. In a later analysis, generation probabilities were computed with a VDJ recombination model fitted to out-of-frame rearrangements, and the resulting probabilities were checked against IGoR. Hypergeometric tests were used in a later analysis to score TCR-TCR, TCR-HLA and TCR-CMV co-occurrence, with a repertoire-size bias correction applied to the TCR pairs. In a later analysis, false discovery rates were estimated by permuting HLA or CMV assignments 20 times. In a later analysis, co-occurring TCRs were grouped with DBSCAN, and TCRdist sequence similarity was added when clustering was performed within HLA-allele-positive subsets. Repertoires with fewer than 30,000 or more than 120,000 public chains, plus five repertoires with anomalous nucleotide sharing, were excluded from co-occurrence clustering. The immuneACCESS repertoire file appears here via TCRdb, limited to in-frame rearrangements. These files lack a portion of the clones; in checked studies, under half of the deficit traces to unresolved V genes, and the cause of the others is not known. For V, J and clone size, that table is used; D and trimming come from the DNA. This sample is represented by about 62,000 clones; about four fifths of them were singletons. Roughly 5.3% of the sample is held by the ten biggest clonotypes.

The cohort comprised fewer than 750 healthy bone marrow donors. At the time of sampling, every cohort member was nominally healthy, though immune exposures that went unrecorded were likely present. The donor was CMV seronegative and belonged to the group of around 400 seronegative cohort members. Every donor gave a peripheral blood sample, and the peripheral blood mononuclear cells from that sample were used for TCR beta sequencing. The Qiagen DNeasy Blood Extraction Kit was used to extract genomic DNA from the blood cell samples. Remarks on this clone: Its specific antigen is unknown. No base-level quality is on record; no much larger clone is a single base apart.

The investigation overall reported the following: In a later analysis, TCR association rates were found to vary across HLA loci, with the most associated TCRs seen for DRB1 alleles and the fewest for HLA-C alleles. V-gene and J-gene trimming of TCR beta chains was associated with a missense DCLRE1C variant in a later genetic analysis, and the association was replicated in an independent cohort. Because counts were too low, about 15 rarely observed V segments, including chromosome 9 orphons, were left out of the earlier analysis of several hundred of the donors. Several of the top co-occurrence clusters appeared to be linked to parvovirus B19, influenza, CMV and Epstein-Barr virus, according to a later analysis. Most CMV-associated TCR beta chains appeared to be HLA-restricted in a later analysis, and the HLA associations seemed to be driven largely by CMV exposure. A further reported finding was that TCR beta sequences accurately predicted the HLA-A and HLA-B alleles for most subjects in the first cohort. Because some donors lacked HLA typing at each locus, the association tests relied only on the typed subset. For the cohort, immune exposure information was limited to CMV serostatus. Strong co-occurrence of HLA alleles, especially DR and DQ, made assigning TCR associations to individual alleles difficult. Most TCR sequences were observed very rarely across donors, whereas some public TCRs were present in many individuals. The sequencing pipeline was judged likely to have produced a cluster of highly shared sequence variants as a technical artifact. Linkage disequilibrium might explain the correlated functional status among segregating V segments, but an unknown experimental factor could not be excluded. In a later analysis, HLA-associated TCR beta chains were found to be more clonally expanded and to have lower generation probabilities than equally common non-associated chains. In both the original and validation cohorts, the classifier was reported to diagnose cytomegalovirus status with high specificity and sensitivity. Because the 87-base-pair reads could not distinguish some IMGT-functional V segments, including TRBV6-2 and TRBV6-3, those segments were excluded. In a later genetic analysis, fewer N-insertions in productive TCRs were reported among donors in an Asian-associated ancestry cluster than the roughly 700-donor mean. In an earlier analysis of approximately 600 of the donors, most TCR beta V segments were observed in productive rearrangements about 90% or about 30% of the time, broadly matching IMGT annotations. Roughly uniform sequencing depth across donors was assumed in presence/absence analyses, although this assumption may not hold. It was suggested by the authors that the approach could potentially be generalized to other disease states and immunological phenotypes. A later analysis associated 15,000 to 20,000 TCR beta sequences with specific HLA alleles at a false discovery rate of 0.05. Only TCR beta chains were sequenced in this cohort, and the absence of alpha or paired-chain data limited detectable features. In vitro tests confirmed that a few of the cytomegalovirus-associated TCR beta chains recognize cytomegalovirus antigens. The study gave a list of under 200 TCR beta chains associated with cytomegalovirus.

The specimen sequenced was PBMCs. The TCR sequence derives from a woman younger than 45 in good health and CMV-seronegative. Rearrangement joined TRBV6-1 to TRBJ2-7, and TRBD1 aligns with 7 junction nucleotides. The bases read TGTGCCAGCAGTGAATGGACAGGACCCTCCTACGAGCAGTACTTC. It codes for CASSEWTGPSYEQYF.